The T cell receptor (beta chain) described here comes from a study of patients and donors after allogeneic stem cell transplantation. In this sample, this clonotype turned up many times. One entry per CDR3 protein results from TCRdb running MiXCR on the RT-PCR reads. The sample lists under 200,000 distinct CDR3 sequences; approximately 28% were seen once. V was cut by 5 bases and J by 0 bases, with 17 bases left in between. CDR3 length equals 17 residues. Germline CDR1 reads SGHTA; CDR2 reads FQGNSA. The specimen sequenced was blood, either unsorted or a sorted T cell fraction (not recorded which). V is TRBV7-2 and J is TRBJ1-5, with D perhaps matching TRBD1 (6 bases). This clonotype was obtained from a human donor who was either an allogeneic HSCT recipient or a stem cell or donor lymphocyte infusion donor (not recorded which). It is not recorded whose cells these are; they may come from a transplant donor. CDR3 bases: TGTGCCAGCAGCGCGGGCAGGGGAGCTTATAGCAATCAGCCCCAGCATTTT. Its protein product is CASSAGRGAYSNQPQHF.